The 16 T cell receptor beta chains presented below share a single source sample, sequenced in a study of regulatory T cells in long-lasting Graves disease. The sample's time point: newly diagnosed GD, antithyroid drugs for less than 3 months. Construction of the TCR library relied on RNA isolated from PBMCs. Arm-PCR of CDR3 regions and iRepertoire HTBI primers were used to build TCR beta libraries. TCRdb reprocessed the multiplex PCR reads with MiXCR, giving one entry per CDR3 protein. This sample has approximately 440,000 distinct CDR3 sequences, with roughly 17% found just once. The same sample was also used in a study of T cells in Graves' hyperthyroidism and ophthalmopathy.

Sample: peripheral blood mononuclear cells (PBMCs), taken at new diagnosis, from a patient treated with antithyroid drugs. The receptors originated from a man aged 35 to 55 with Graves disease.

This clonotype was seen only a few times. The gene calls are TRBV7-2 and TRBJ1-2; D remains ambiguous. V lost 1 base and J 6 bases, leaving 15 bases between the germline ends. The CDR3 has 15 amino acids. CDR1 and CDR2 from the germline V gene are SGHTA and FQGNSA. The CDR3 DNA reads as TGTGCCAGCAGCTTAGGTCCGAGCCTATCGGATGGCTACACCTTC. Protein product: CASSLGPSLSDGYTF. The full variable domain, its missing parts supplied by reference TRBV7-2 and TRBJ1-2, is GAGVSQSPSNKVTEKGKDVELRCDPISGHTALYWYRQSLGQGLEFLIYFQGNSAPDKSGLPSDRFSAERTGGSVSTLTIQRTQQEDSAVYLCASSLGPSLSDGYTFGSGTRLTVV.

This clonotype has ten or more counts. This chain connects TRBV20-1 to TRBJ1-2, with TRBD1 matching 9 bases. Germline V gene sequence: CDR1 DFQATT, CDR2 SNEGSKA (reference sequence). J gave up 3 bases and V 6 bases, and 14 bases lay outside the gene matches. The CDR3 spans 16 residues. The CDR3 sequence is CSALHQGQGWDYGYTF. CDR3 sequence (DNA): TGCAGTGCCCTCCACCAGGGACAGGGATGGGACTATGGCTACACCTTC.

This clonotype was observed a few times. In DNA, the CDR3 is TGTGCCAGCAGCCAAGACGGACAGGATTATGGGGAGCTGTTTTTT. Amino acid sequence: CASSQDGQDYGELFF. The V call is TRBV3-1, the J call TRBJ2-2, with 7 bases matching TRBD1. The CDR3 is 15 amino acids. V lost 0 bases to trimming and J lost 8 bases; unmatched junction nucleotides: 6. Germline lookup yields CDR1 LGHDT and CDR2 YNNKEL (reference sequence).

In this sample, this clonotype turned up many times. CDR3 DNA: TGTGCCAGCAGAAACAGGGGGCGCGGCGGGAGCTCCTACAATGAGCAGTTCTTC. It specifies CASRNRGRGGSSYNEQFF. The chain uses TRBV12-3 or TRBV12-4 and TRBJ2-1, with 9 bases matching TRBD1. The CDR3 extends over 18 amino acids. The V and J ends lost 6 bases and 0 bases, in that order; junction bases with no gene match: 12.

This clonotype was observed at least ten times. The rearrangement uses TRBV6-2 or TRBV6-3 and TRBJ1-2; no firm D call. CDR3 length: 18 residues. The V end lost 2 bases, the J end lost 1 base, and 20 bases lay between the germline ends. Germline V gene sequence: CDR1 MNHEY, CDR2 SVGEGT. The chain's CDR3 is CASSYDIRGGLFNYGYTF. CDR3 DNA sequence: TGTGCCAGCAGTTACGACATCCGAGGTGGGCTTTTTAACTATGGCTACACCTTC.

This chain links TRBV7-2 with TRBJ2-1, with D possibly TRBD2 on 6 matching bases. The J call could be wrong; TRBJ2-7 is a better fit for the DNA end. Germline CDR1 is SGHTA and CDR2 is FQGNSA. CDR3 length: 13 residues. The CDR3 here is CASSPPEGREQYF. The CDR3 coding sequence is TGTGCCAGCAGCCCCCCCGAAGGGAGGGAGCAGTACTTC.

This clonotype was counted at least ten times. The chain has TRBV20-1 and TRBJ2-4; D perhaps matches TRBD2 (5 bases). Trimming removed 6 bases at V and 0 bases at J, with 18 bases between. Germline lookup yields CDR1 DFQATT and CDR2 SNEGSKA (reference sequence). The CDR3 is 16 amino acids. The CDR3 spells CSALGWGALAKNIQYF. DNA for the CDR3: TGCAGTGCCCTAGGGTGGGGAGCCCTAGCCAAAAACATTCAGTACTTC.

This chain joins TRBV5-1 and TRBJ2-3; 13 positions agree with TRBD2. This CDR3 has 15 amino acids. Germline assignment: CDR1 SGHRS and CDR2 YFSETQ. The ends lost 5 bases at V and 4 bases at J; junction bases unmatched: 4. The CDR3 reads CASRLAGGQSDTQYF. CDR3 nucleotides: TGCGCCAGCAGACTAGCGGGAGGGCAGTCAGATACGCAGTATTTT.

This clonotype was detected many times. The chain combines TRBV2 with TRBJ1-2; D is unresolved. This CDR3 comprises 13 residues. V was shortened by 6 bases and J by 2 bases, with 10 bases between the two germline ends. Germline V gene lookup returns CDR1 SNHLY and CDR2 FYNNEI. The CDR3 region is CASSVRGNYGYTF. CDR3 bases: TGTGCCAGCAGCGTCCGTGGGAACTATGGCTACACCTTC.

This clonotype showed up just a few times. The chain combines TRBV19 with TRBJ2-1; 11 bases align to TRBD2. Losses at the gene ends were 4 bases for V and 5 bases for J; bases not matched to a gene: 7. The CDR3 is 16 amino acids. Germline values: CDR1 LNHDA, CDR2 SQIVND (reference sequence). The CDR3 reads CASSRTSGRRDNEQFF. CDR3 sequence (DNA): TGTGCCAGTAGTAGAACTAGCGGGAGAAGGGACAATGAGCAGTTCTTC.

The chain combines TRBV4-2 with TRBJ2-2; perhaps TRBD2 as D (6 bases). V lost 1 base to trimming and J lost 5 bases, with 23 bases between them. In germline, CDR1 is LGHNA, CDR2 YNFKEQ. This CDR3 is built from 19 residues. Here the CDR3 reads CASSQVRPNWRDSTGELFF. CDR3 nucleotide sequence: TGTGCCAGCAGCCAAGTTCGTCCGAACTGGAGGGATTCAACCGGGGAGCTGTTTTTT.

This clonotype has at least ten counts. V and J are TRBV6-2 or TRBV6-3 and TRBJ1-1; 9 bases are shared with TRBD1. J lost 4 bases, V lost 5 bases, and 5 bases had no gene match. The CDR3 is made up of 14 amino acids. Germline values: CDR1 MNHEY, CDR2 SVGEGT. DNA of the CDR3: TGTGCCAGCAGTACCCGGGACAGGGTCACTGAAGCTTTCTTT. Translating gives CASSTRDRVTEAFF.

This clonotype was detected a few times. V is TRBV27 and J is TRBJ1-3; unclear D gene. V lost 0 bases, J lost 0 bases, and 6 bases lay in between. Germline V gene sequence: CDR1 MNHEY, CDR2 SMNVEV (reference sequence). This CDR3 region has 15 residues. This chain's CDR3 is CASSLSGNSGNTIYF. The CDR3 nucleotides are TGTGCCAGCAGTTTATCTGGGAACTCTGGAAACACCATATATTTT.

This clonotype was counted many times. The CDR3 protein is CASSSGGLGTDTQYF. DNA of the CDR3: TGTGCCAGCAGCTCAGGAGGGCTTGGCACAGATACGCAGTATTTT. This chain joins TRBV28 and TRBJ2-3; TRBD2 might be the D (6 bases). The CDR3 runs 15 residues. V was pared by 6 bases and J by 1 base, with 14 bases between. Germline V CDR1 and CDR2: MDHEN, SYDVKM.

This clonotype was seen more than once but under ten times. V usage is TRBV28 and J usage is TRBJ2-1; 12 positions match TRBD2. CDR1 and CDR2 from the germline V gene are MDHEN and SYDVKM. The CDR3 is made up of 14 amino acids. Trimming took 6 bases from V and 6 from J; bases not matched to a gene: 3. The CDR3 region has the DNA TGTGCCAGCAGAGGGGGACTAGCGGGCAATGAGCAGTTCTTC. It yields the protein CASRGGLAGNEQFF.

This clonotype was counted many times. The rearrangement links TRBV20-1 to TRBJ2-2; no definite D call. Trimming removed 2 bases from V and 2 bases from J, with 9 bases in between. From germline, CDR1 is DFQATT and CDR2 SNEGSKA (reference sequence). This CDR3 region has 14 residues. The CDR3: CSARRQLNTGELFF. CDR3 coding DNA: TGCAGTGCTAGAAGGCAGCTAAACACCGGGGAGCTGTTTTTT.